The T cell receptor beta chain described here comes from a study of T-cell memory formation after mild COVID-19. Study-wide context: Largely donor-specific sequence clusters came from two donors.

From germline, CDR1 is SGHTA and CDR2 FQGNSA. The CDR3 length is 14 residues. Trimming cost V 5 bases and J 8 bases, with 16 bases left between them. Barcoded TCR alpha and TCR beta cDNA libraries with UMIs came from 5'RACE using constant-segment primers. TCRdb reprocessed the 5' RACE reads with MiXCR, giving one entry per CDR3 protein. The data contain just over 200,000 distinct CDR3 sequences, about 9.2% of them singletons. At least ten counts were recorded for this clonotype. The chain is built from TRBV7-2 and TRBJ2-1; the D is unclear. Sample: PBMCs or a T cell subset sorted from them (not recorded which). The receptor's source is a man between 18 and 35 years old who had mild COVID-19 (a few samples of this study predate the infection). Cell type and time point are not known. The CDR3 nucleotides are TGTGCCAGCAGCATTGTACCGTTGGTCGATGAGCAGTTCTTC. Protein sequence: CASSIVPLVDEQFF.